The 22 T cell receptor beta chains given below trace back to one sample, sequenced in a study of shared clonotypes between healthy human individuals. Libraries were prepared by immunoSEQ multiplex PCR; TCRdb keeps only in-frame clonotypes and omits some of them. The sample lists 100,000 or so clones; less than 80% were seen once. The sample comprised memory CD8+ T cells sorted from blood. As to subset: CD45RO+ cells pooled with CCR7-negative TemRA cells. These receptors were collected from a woman younger than 45 in good health.

As to this clone: Since no conserved phenylalanine or tryptophan closes the CDR3, a read error is the likely cause. The chain combines TRBV28 with TRBJ1-2; D possibly corresponds to TRBD1 (5 bases). Germline V gene lookup returns CDR1 MDHEN and CDR2 SYDVKM. CDR3 size: 13 residues. The ends were cut back, 3 bases at V and 4 bases at J, with 9 bases in the middle. CDR3 coding DNA: TGTGCCAGCAGTTTCGGGGCAGGCTATGGCTACACCCTC. This gives the protein CASSFGAGYGYTL.

The chain joins TRBV6-5 to TRBJ2-6; D unresolved. Per the germline V gene, CDR1 is MNHEY and CDR2 is SVGAGI. This CDR3 has 15 amino acids. V was pared by 0 bases and J by 2 bases, with 5 bases between. The CDR3 loop is CASSYSRPGANVLTF. In DNA, the CDR3 is TGTGCCAGCAGTTACTCCAGACCTGGGGCCAACGTCCTGACTTTC.

The chain employs TRBV6-1 and TRBJ2-7; either TRBD1 or TRBD2 may supply D (5 bases each). V gave up 1 base and J gave up 0 bases, with 16 bases separating them. This CDR3 is 17 amino acids long. CDR1 is MNHNS and CDR2 is SASEGT in the germline V gene. DNA for the CDR3: TGTGCCAGCAGTGAAGTCTTCAGCGGTAGGGGCTCCTACGAGCAGTACTTC. Translating it yields CASSEVFSGRGSYEQYF.

There are many counts of this clone. This chain links TRBV6-4 with TRBJ1-1, with D unresolved. The CDR3 totals 13 residues. The germline CDR1 and CDR2 sequences are MRHNA and SNTAGT. V was pared by 3 bases and J by 4 bases, with 9 bases between. The CDR3 region has the DNA TGTGCCAGCAGTGAAACGGAGACCACTGAAGCTTTCTTT. Residues: CASSETETTEAFF.

The CDR3: CASSTGTGNQPQHF. In DNA form, the CDR3 reads TGTGCCAGCAGTACCGGGACAGGCAATCAGCCCCAGCATTTT. The genes are TRBV28 and TRBJ1-5, with TRBD1 matching over 7 bases. J gave up 2 bases and V 5 bases, and 3 bases lay outside the gene matches. The CDR3 covers 14 residues. Germline V gives CDR1 MDHEN, CDR2 SYDVKM.

The chain is built from TRBV28 and TRBJ2-3; 7 bases fit TRBD1. J was trimmed by 2 bases and V by 6 bases; bases with no gene match: 14. CDR1 and CDR2 from the germline V gene are MDHEN and SYDVKM. The CDR3 spans 17 residues. DNA for the CDR3: TGTGCCAGCAGCCCCATAGGGACAGACCTTTCCACAGATACGCAGTATTTT. Translated, it gives CASSPIGTDLSTDTQYF.

Ten or more counts support this clone. The chain uses TRBV19 and TRBJ2-2, with TRBD2 matching 10 bases. Germline loops: CDR1 LNHDA, CDR2 SQIVND (reference sequence). CDR3 size: 17 residues. The J segment lost 5 bases and the V segment lost 3 bases, leaving 9 bases of the junction unmatched. The CDR3: CASSIDLAGVGTGELFF. The CDR3, as DNA: TGTGCCAGTAGTATCGACCTAGCGGGAGTCGGAACCGGGGAGCTGTTTTTT.

This rearrangement joins TRBV19 to TRBJ1-3; the D is unclear. CDR1 and CDR2 from the germline V gene are LNHDA and SQIVND (reference sequence). Trimming removed 3 bases at V and 0 bases at J, with 6 bases between. The CDR3 consists of 14 residues. CDR3 in amino acids: CASSIYFSGNTIYF. The CDR3 DNA reads as TGTGCCAGTAGTATTTACTTCTCTGGAAACACCATATATTTT.

The chain has TRBV7-9 and TRBJ1-5; no clear D. Germline lookup yields CDR1 SEHNR and CDR2 FQNEAQ (reference sequence). The CDR3 totals 15 residues. Trimming removed 2 bases at V and 5 bases at J, with 13 bases between. The CDR3 loop is CASSLSAAGDQPQHF. The CDR3 region has the DNA TGTGCCAGCAGCTTATCGGCAGCTGGGGATCAGCCCCAGCATTTT. Supplemented by reference TRBV7-9 and TRBJ1-5, the full variable domain reads DTGVSQNPRHKITKRGQNVTFRCDPISEHNRLYWYRQTLGQGPEFLTYFQNEAQLEKSRLLSDRFSAERPKGSFSTLEIQRTEQGDSAMYLCASSLSAAGDQPQHFGDGTRLSIL.

This chain joins TRBV4-1 and TRBJ2-7; D remains ambiguous. The V gene's germline CDR1 is MGHRA and CDR2 YSYEKL. This CDR3 contains 16 residues. The germline V and J ends were trimmed by 1 base and 5 bases, with 18 bases remaining between them. The CDR3 nucleotides are TGCGCCAGCAGCCAAGTTTTCGACTCCGCATCAAACGAGCAGTACTTC. It translates to CASSQVFDSASNEQYF.

This clone was recorded once. The J gene is TRBJ1-5, the V gene TRBV10-1; perhaps TRBD1 as D (6 bases). The length of the CDR3 is 16 residues. Germline V gene lookup returns CDR1 WNHNN and CDR2 SYGVQD (reference sequence). V was clipped by 6 bases and J by 0 bases, with 15 bases between them. For the CDR3, the DNA is TGCGCCAGCAGCCGGGGGACACCTTATAGCAATCAGCCCCAGCATTTT. The encoded protein is CASSRGTPYSNQPQHF.

The V gene is TRBV18, the J gene TRBJ2-3, with D perhaps matching TRBD2 (7 bases). V was trimmed by 4 bases and J by 7 bases, leaving 15 bases between them. CDR1 and CDR2 (germline): KGHSH, LQKENI. This CDR3 contains 14 residues. CDR3 coding DNA: TGTGCCAGCTCACAACAGGGAGGGAGCAATACGCAGTATTTT. Residues: CASSQQGGSNTQYF. The whole variable domain, remainder taken from reference TRBV18 and TRBJ2-3, is NAGVMQNPRHLVRRRGQEARLRCSPMKGHSHVYWYRQLPEEGLKFMVYLQKENIIDESGMPKERFSAEFPKEGPSILRIQQVVRGDSAAYFCASSQQGGSNTQYFGPGTRLTVL.

The genes are TRBV4-2 and TRBJ2-7; 7 nucleotides line up with TRBD2. The CDR3 is 16 amino acids. V lost 0 bases and J lost 5; bases outside the gene matches: 10. The germline V gene encodes CDR1 LGHNA and CDR2 YNFKEQ. The CDR3 here is CASSQENGRLRHEQYF. DNA of the CDR3: TGTGCCAGCAGCCAAGAGAACGGGAGGCTGCGCCACGAGCAGTACTTC.

CDR3 nucleotide sequence: TGTGCCAGTAGTACCCAGGGTGGGACTAGCGGCATCGCCCAAAAGAACATTCAGTACTTC. It is translated as CASSTQGGTSGIAQKNIQYF. The genes are TRBV19 and TRBJ2-4; 11 nucleotides agree with TRBD2. The V and J ends lost 4 bases and 7 bases, in that order; junction bases with no gene match: 21. Germline values: CDR1 LNHDA, CDR2 SQIVND (reference sequence). The CDR3 totals 20 residues.

The table lists this clone with a few counts. The chain is built from TRBV25-1 and TRBJ2-1, with D possibly TRBD1 on 6 matching bases. The CDR3 spans 18 residues. Germline V gene lookup returns CDR1 MGHDK and CDR2 SYGVNS. V lost 2 bases to trimming and J lost 0 bases, with 17 bases between them. CDR3 nucleotide sequence: TGTGCCAGCAGTGAAAAAAGCCGGGACACCCGCTCCTACAATGAGCAGTTCTTC. Its protein is CASSEKSRDTRSYNEQFF.

The V call is TRBV6-6, the J call TRBJ2-7, with TRBD2 matching over 7 bases. The CDR3 has 15 amino acids. Germline V gives CDR1 MNHNY, CDR2 SVGAGI (reference sequence). V shed 0 bases and J 4 bases; nucleotides not matched to a gene: 6. The CDR3 loop reads CASSYSSGAGYEQYF. For the CDR3, the DNA is TGTGCCAGCAGTTACTCAAGCGGGGCCGGATACGAGCAGTACTTC.

V is TRBV6-5 and J is TRBJ2-7; TRBD2 agrees at 9 bases. Germline CDR1 MNHEY, CDR2 SVGAGI. This CDR3 has 16 amino acids. Trimming cost V 4 bases and J 7 bases; bases outside gene matches: 14. CDR3 in amino acids: CASSLTSGDPFEEQYF. DNA of the CDR3: TGTGCCAGCAGTTTGACTAGCGGAGACCCCTTTGAGGAGCAGTACTTC.

The chain employs TRBV28 and TRBJ2-1, with a weak D call TRBD2 (5 bases). The germline gives CDR1 MDHEN, CDR2 SYDVKM. The V and J ends lost 4 bases and 0 bases respectively, with 10 bases between them. The CDR3 loop spans 15 amino acids. Written as DNA, the CDR3 is TGTGCCAGCAGTTCGACTATCTTCTCCTACAATGAGCAGTTCTTC. Its protein is CASSSTIFSYNEQFF.

This clone was counted a few times. V gene TRBV5-6 combines with J gene TRBJ2-7, with D maybe TRBD2 (6 bases). The CDR3 loop spans 16 amino acids. V was clipped by 0 bases and J by 7 bases, with 20 bases between them. Germline CDR1 and CDR2: SGHDT and YYEEEE. CDR3 DNA sequence: TGTGCCAGCAGCTTGGCTGTCGGGACCGCGGGGTCGGAGCAGTACTTC. Its translation is CASSLAVGTAGSEQYF.

This clone appeared a few times. The chain uses TRBV19 and TRBJ2-7; 10 bases agree with TRBD2. J gave up 6 bases and V 5 bases, and 10 bases lay outside the gene matches. The CDR3 spans 15 residues. Germline V gene sequence: CDR1 LNHDA, CDR2 SQIVND (reference sequence). CDR3 bases: TGTGCCAGTAGTGCCTTGACTAGCGGGTTTGGCGAGCAGTACTTC. Translation: CASSALTSGFGEQYF.

This clone turned up a few times. The chain combines TRBV28 with TRBJ1-5; possibly TRBD1 for D (5 bases). CDR1 and CDR2 from the germline V gene are MDHEN and SYDVKM. Trimming removed 4 bases at V and 0 bases at J, with 16 bases between. The CDR3 consists of 17 residues. DNA of the CDR3: TGTGCCAGCAGTTCCGCGGGGGACGGCCATAGCAATCAGCCCCAGCATTTT. Its protein is CASSSAGDGHSNQPQHF.

The chain joins TRBV27 to TRBJ1-5, with D tentatively TRBD1 (6 bases). Trimming removed 7 bases from V and 6 bases from J, with 16 bases in between. The CDR3 contains 14 residues. The germline V gene has CDR1 MNHEY and CDR2 SMNVEV (reference sequence). CDR3: CASNERGGSQPQHF. The CDR3 coding sequence is TGTGCCAGCAACGAGAGGGGGGGAAGTCAGCCCCAGCATTTT.